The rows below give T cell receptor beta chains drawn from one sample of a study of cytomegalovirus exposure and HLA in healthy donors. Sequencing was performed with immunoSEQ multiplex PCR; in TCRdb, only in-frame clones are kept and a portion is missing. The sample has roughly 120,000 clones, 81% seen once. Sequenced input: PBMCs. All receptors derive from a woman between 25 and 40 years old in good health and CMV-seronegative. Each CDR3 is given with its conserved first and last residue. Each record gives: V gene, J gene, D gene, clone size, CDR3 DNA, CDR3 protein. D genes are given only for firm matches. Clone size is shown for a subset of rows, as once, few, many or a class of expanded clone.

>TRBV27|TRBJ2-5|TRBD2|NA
TGTGCCAGCAGTATTGATTCGGGGGGAGAGACCCAGTACTTC
CASSIDSGGETQYF
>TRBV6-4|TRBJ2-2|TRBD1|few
TGTGCCAGCAGCTGGACAGGGGACACCGGGGAGCTGTTTTTT
CASSWTGDTGELFF
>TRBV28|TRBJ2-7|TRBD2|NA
TGTGCCAGCAGGACTAGACTAGCGGGAGCGTACGAGCAGTACTTC
CASRTRLAGAYEQYF
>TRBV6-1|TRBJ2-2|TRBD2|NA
TGTGCCAGCAGTGAGGCGGGGGGATCGAACACCGGGGAGCTGTTTTTT
CASSEAGGSNTGELFF
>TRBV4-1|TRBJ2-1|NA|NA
TGCGCCAGCAGCCAAGGCGGTGGATCCTACAATGAGCAGTTCTTC
CASSQGGGSYNEQFF
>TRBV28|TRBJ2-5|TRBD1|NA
TGTGCCAGCAGCCCGACAGGGATTCAAGAGACCCAGTACTTC
CASSPTGIQETQYF
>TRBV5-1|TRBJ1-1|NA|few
TGCGCCAGCAGCTTGAACCTAATGAACACTGAAGCTTTCTTT
CASSLNLMNTEAFF
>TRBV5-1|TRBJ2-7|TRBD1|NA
TGCGCCAGCAGCCCCTACCCACGGACAGGGTTCCACGAGCAGTACTTC
CASSPYPRTGFHEQYF
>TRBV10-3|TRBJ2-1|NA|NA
TGTGCCATCAGTGAGAATAGTATTGGTAGCGAGTCGGAGCAGTTCTTC
CAISENSIGSESEQFF
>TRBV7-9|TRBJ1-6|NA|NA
TGTGCCAGCAGCTACTGGGGGGGGGCAGATAATTCACCCCTCCACTTT
CASSYWGGADNSPLHF
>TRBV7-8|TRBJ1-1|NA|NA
TGTGCCAGCAGCTTAGACGGGGTAGCGGACACTGAAGCTTTCTTT
CASSLDGVADTEAFF
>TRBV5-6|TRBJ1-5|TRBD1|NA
TGTGCCAGCAGCCGCATCGGGACAGGGACGGGGCAGCCCCAGCATTTT
CASSRIGTGTGQPQHF
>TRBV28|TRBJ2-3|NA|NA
TGTGCCAGCAGTATAACGGGATCCTCAAGTATAGATACGCAGTATTTT
CASSITGSSSIDTQYF
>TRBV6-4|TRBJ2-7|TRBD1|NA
TGTGCCAGCAGTTGGGGGACAGGCACCTACGAGCAGTACTTC
CASSWGTGTYEQYF
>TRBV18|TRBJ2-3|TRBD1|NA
TGTGCCAGCTCCCGGGACAGGGGGGCAGATACGCAGTATTTT
CASSRDRGADTQYF
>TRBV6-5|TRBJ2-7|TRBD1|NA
TGTGCCAGCAGTGAACAGGGGACCTACGAGCAGTACTTC
CASSEQGTYEQYF
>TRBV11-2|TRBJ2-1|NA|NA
TGTGCCAGCAGCCTTCATCCGGGACTTCAAAATGAGCAGTTCTTC
CASSLHPGLQNEQFF
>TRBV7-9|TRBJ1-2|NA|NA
TGTGCCAGCAGCTCACTTAATTCAGGGATAAACTCCTATGGCTACACCTTC
CASSSLNSGINSYGYTF
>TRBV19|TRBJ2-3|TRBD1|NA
TGTGCCAGTAGTACTGGACAGGGATGGATAGATACGCAGTATTTT
CASSTGQGWIDTQYF
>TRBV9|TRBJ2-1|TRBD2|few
TGTGCCAGCAGCGTATGGGCTAGCGGGGGGAATGAGCAGTTCTTC
CASSVWASGGNEQFF
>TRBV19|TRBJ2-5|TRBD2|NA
TGTGCCAGTAGTCGGACTAGAGAGACCCAGTACTTC
CASSRTRETQYF
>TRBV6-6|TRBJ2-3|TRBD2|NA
TGTGCCAGCAGATCCTCTAGCGGACCTAGCACAGATACGCAGTATTTT
CASRSSSGPSTDTQYF
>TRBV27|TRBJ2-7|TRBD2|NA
TGTGCCAGCTCCCGATATTTGCGGGAGGCTAAAGAGCAGTACTTC
CASSRYLREAKEQYF
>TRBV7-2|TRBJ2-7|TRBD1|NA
TGTGCCAGCAGCTTACGGACAGGTCGGGACTACGAGCAGTACTTC
CASSLRTGRDYEQYF
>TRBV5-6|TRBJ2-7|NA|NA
TGTGCCAGCAGCTTGGGAGGGGGGGGCGTCTCCTACGAGCAGTACTTC
CASSLGGGGVSYEQYF
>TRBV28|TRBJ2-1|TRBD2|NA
TGTGCCAGCAGTTTAACTAGCGGGACTGTCAGCGATGAGCAGTTCTTC
CASSLTSGTVSDEQFF
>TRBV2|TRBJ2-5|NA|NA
TGTGCCAGCACCACTCTTTCAGAGACCCAGTACTTC
CASTTLSETQYF
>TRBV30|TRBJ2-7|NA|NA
TGTGCCTGGGGGACTCGTCGGAACGAGCAGTACTTC
CAWGTRRNEQYF
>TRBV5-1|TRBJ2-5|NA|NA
TGCGCCAGCAGCGCCGGGACAAAAAACGGGGAGACCCAGTACTTC
CASSAGTKNGETQYF
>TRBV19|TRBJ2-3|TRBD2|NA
TGTGCCAGTAGTATTGCGGGGGGCACGGATACGCAGTATTTT
CASSIAGGTDTQYF
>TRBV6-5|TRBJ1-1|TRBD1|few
TGTGCCAGCAGTAGGACAGGGGTGAACACTGAAGCTTTCTTT
CASSRTGVNTEAFF
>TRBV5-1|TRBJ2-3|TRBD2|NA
TGCGCCAGCAGTCAAGGGGCGGGAGGGCCGGGTGATACGCAGTATTTT
CASSQGAGGPGDTQYF
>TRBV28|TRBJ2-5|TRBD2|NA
TGTGCCAGCAGTCCCGAGATTGCGGGAGGGGACCAAGAGACCCAGTACTTC
CASSPEIAGGDQETQYF
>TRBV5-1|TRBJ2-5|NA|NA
TGCGCCAGCAGCTTTGGGGAGGTACAAGAGACCCAGTACTTC
CASSFGEVQETQYF
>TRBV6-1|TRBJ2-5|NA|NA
TGTGCCAGCAGTGAAGGGCAGGCCGTCCAAGAGACCCAGTACTTC
CASSEGQAVQETQYF
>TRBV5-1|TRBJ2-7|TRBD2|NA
TGCGCCAGCTCCTTGGCAGGGACTAGTTCGGTCGTATCCTACGAGCAGTACTTC
CASSLAGTSSVVSYEQYF
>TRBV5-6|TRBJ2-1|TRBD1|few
TGTGCCAGCAGCTTTTGGGACAGGAGTCGCAATGAGCAGTTCTTC
CASSFWDRSRNEQFF
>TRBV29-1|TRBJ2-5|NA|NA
TGCAGCGTTTTGGGGAGAGGAGAGACCCAGTACTTC
CSVLGRGETQYF
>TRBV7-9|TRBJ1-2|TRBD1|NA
TGTGCCAGCAGCTTAGACAGGGGCGACTATGGCTACACCTTC
CASSLDRGDYGYTF
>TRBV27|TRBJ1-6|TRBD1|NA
TGTGCCAGCAGTTCCCCGGGACAGGGCGATAATTCACCCCTCCACTTT
CASSSPGQGDNSPLHF
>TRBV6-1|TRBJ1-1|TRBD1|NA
TGTGCCAGCAGGGACAGGGCTTTCACTGAAGCTTTCTTT
CASRDRAFTEAFF
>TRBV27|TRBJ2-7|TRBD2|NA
TGTGCCAGCAGTTTAATGAGCGGGAGCGTATCCTACGAGCAGTACTTC
CASSLMSGSVSYEQYF
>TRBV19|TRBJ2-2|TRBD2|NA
TGTGCCAGTAGCTCGGGACTAGCGAACACCGGGGAGCTGTTTTTT
CASSSGLANTGELFF
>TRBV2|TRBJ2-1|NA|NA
TGTGCCAGCAGTGAAAAGCGAGGGGGGGATGAGCAGTTCTTC
CASSEKRGGDEQFF
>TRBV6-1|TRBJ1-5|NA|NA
TGTGCCAGCAGTCCTGATCAGCCCCAGCATTTT
CASSPDQPQHF
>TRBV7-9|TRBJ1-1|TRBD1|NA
TGTGCCAGCAGCCCCGGGACAGCGAACACTGAAGCTTTCTTT
CASSPGTANTEAFF
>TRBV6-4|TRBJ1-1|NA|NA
TGTGCCAGGGGGGGGAACACTGAAGCTTTCTTT
CARGGNTEAFF
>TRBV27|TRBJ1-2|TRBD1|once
TGTGCCAGCAGACCCTGGACAGGGAATGGCTACACCTTC
CASRPWTGNGYTF
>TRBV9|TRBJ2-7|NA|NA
TGTGCGAGCAGCGAGTCAGGGGCGTCCTACGAGCAGTACTTC
CASSESGASYEQYF
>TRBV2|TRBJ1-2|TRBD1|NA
TGTGCCAGCAGAGTCAGGACAGGGATGGACTATGGCTACACCTTC
CASRVRTGMDYGYTF
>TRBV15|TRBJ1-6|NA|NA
TGTGCCACCAGCAGTAGCAGGGTAGACTCACCCCTCCACTTT
CATSSSRVDSPLHF
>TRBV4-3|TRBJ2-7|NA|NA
TGCGCCAGCAGCCAAGAGGTAGGACTCTACGAGCAGTACTTC
CASSQEVGLYEQYF
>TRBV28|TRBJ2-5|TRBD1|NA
TGTGCCAGCTCGGGGACAGCTCGGCAAGAGACCCAGTACTTC
CASSGTARQETQYF
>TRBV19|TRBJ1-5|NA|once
TGTGCCAGTAGTATCGCGGGGGGAGGGGATCAGCCCCAGCATTTT
CASSIAGGGDQPQHF
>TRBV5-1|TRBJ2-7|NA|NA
TGCGCCAGCAGCCCTTTTGAGATGGGCCACGAGCAGTACTTC
CASSPFEMGHEQYF